This T cell receptor (beta chain) was sequenced in a study of T cells in Graves' hyperthyroidism and ophthalmopathy. Deletions cut 0 bases from V and 0 bases from J, with 8 bases between. The CDR3 has 15 amino acids. The germline CDR1 and CDR2 sequences are LGHNA and YNFKEQ. It was RNA transcripts that yielded the amplified TCR beta CDR3 regions. The HTBI primer set was used in a first-round RT-PCR of the TCR CDR3. Each CDR3 protein is one row after TCRdb ran MiXCR on the multiplex PCR reads. The top ten clones hold about 31% of a sample with approximately 400,000 distinct CDR3 sequences, 15% of them seen once.

The sample consisted of blood. This TCR derives from a woman aged 30 to 39 with Graves' hyperthyroidism. J is TRBJ1-1 and V is TRBV4-2; D call uncertain. The CDR3 reads CASSQEERMNTEAFF. CDR3 nucleotide sequence: TGTGCCAGCAGCCAAGAAGAACGGATGAACACTGAAGCTTTCTTT.